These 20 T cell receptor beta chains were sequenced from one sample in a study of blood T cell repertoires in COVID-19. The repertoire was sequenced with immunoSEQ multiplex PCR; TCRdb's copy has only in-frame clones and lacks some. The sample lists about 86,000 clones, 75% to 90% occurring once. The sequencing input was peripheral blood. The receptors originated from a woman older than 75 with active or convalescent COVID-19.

The CDR3 here is CASSLPARSSYNSPLHF. In DNA form, the CDR3 reads TGTGCCAGCAGCCTCCCAGCCCGGAGCTCCTATAATTCACCCCTCCACTTT. The chain joins TRBV3-1 (or the pseudogene TRBV3-2) to TRBJ1-6, with D uncertain. The CDR3 length is 17 residues. The ends were cut back, 4 bases at V and 0 bases at J, with 13 bases in the middle. Germline-derived CDR1 and CDR2 are LGHDT and YNNKEL (reference sequence).

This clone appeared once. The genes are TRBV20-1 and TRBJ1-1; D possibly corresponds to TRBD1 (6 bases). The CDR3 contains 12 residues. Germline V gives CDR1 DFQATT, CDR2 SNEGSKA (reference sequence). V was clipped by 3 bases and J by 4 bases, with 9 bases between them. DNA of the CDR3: TGCAGTGCTAGTGGACAGATCACTGAAGCTTTCTTT. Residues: CSASGQITEAFF.

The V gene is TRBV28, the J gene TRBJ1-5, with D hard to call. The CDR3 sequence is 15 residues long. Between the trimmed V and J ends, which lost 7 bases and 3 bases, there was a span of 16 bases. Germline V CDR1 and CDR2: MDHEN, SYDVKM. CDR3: CASTPSVPNNQPQHF. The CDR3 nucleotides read TGTGCCAGCACCCCCAGCGTCCCAAACAATCAGCCCCAGCATTTT.

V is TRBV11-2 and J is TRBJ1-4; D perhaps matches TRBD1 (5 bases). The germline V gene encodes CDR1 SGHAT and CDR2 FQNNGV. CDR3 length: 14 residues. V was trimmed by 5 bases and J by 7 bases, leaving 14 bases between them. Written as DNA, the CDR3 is TGTGCCAGCAGCGCTGGGACTCAGCGTGAAAAACTGTTTTTT. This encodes CASSAGTQREKLFF. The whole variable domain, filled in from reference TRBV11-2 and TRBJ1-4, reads EAGVAQSPRYKIIEKRQSVAFWCNPISGHATLYWYQQILGQGPKLLIQFQNNGVVDDSQLPKDRFSAERLKGVDSTLKIQPAKLEDSAVYLCASSAGTQREKLFFGSGTQLSVL.

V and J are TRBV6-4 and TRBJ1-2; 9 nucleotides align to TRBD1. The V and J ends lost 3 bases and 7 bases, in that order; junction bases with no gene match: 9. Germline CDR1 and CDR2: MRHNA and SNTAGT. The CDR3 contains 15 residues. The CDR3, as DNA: TGTGCCAGCAGTGATCAGTTTGGACAGGGGTTTGGCTACACCTTC. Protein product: CASSDQFGQGFGYTF.

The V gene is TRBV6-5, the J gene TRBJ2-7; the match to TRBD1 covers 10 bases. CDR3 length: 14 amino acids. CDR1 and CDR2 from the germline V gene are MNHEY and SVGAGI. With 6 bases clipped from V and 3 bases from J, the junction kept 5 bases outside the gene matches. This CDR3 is CASRLDRGFYEQYF. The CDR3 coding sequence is TGTGCCAGCAGACTGGACAGGGGGTTCTACGAGCAGTACTTC.

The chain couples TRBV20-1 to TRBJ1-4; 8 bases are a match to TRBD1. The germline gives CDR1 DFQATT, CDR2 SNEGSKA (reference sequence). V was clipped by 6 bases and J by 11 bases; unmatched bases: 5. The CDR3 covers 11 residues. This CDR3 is CSASTGAKLFF. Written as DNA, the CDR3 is TGCAGTGCCTCGACAGGGGCGAAACTGTTTTTT.

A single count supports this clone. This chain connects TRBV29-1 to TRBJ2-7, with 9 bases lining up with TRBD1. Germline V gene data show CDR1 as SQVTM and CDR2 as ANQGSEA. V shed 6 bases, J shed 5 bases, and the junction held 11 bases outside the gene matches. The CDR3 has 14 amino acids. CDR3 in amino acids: CSVSGTGRGNEQYF. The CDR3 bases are TGCAGCGTGTCCGGGACAGGGCGTGGAAACGAGCAGTACTTC.

CDR3 region: CASSVGAGTGAREQYF. The CDR3 DNA sequence: TGTGCCAGCAGCGTTGGGGCCGGGACAGGGGCAAGGGAGCAGTACTTC. The genes are TRBV9 and TRBJ2-7; 10 bases align to TRBD1. CDR3 length: 16 residues. The junction had 12 bases not matched to a gene; V was cut back by 2 bases and J by 7 bases. Germline V gives CDR1 SGDLS, CDR2 YYNGEE.

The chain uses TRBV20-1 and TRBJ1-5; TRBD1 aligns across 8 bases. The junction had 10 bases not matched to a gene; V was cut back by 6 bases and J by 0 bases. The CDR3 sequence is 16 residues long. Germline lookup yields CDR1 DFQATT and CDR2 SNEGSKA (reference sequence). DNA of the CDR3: TGCAGTGCGAGTAACACCGGGACAGGTAGCAATCAGCCCCAGCATTTT. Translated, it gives CSASNTGTGSNQPQHF.

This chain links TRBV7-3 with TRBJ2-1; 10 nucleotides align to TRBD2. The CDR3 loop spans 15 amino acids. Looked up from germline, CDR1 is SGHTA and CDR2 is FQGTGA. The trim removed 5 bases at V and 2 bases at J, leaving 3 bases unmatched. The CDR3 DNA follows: TGTGCCAGCAGCGTCACTAGCGGGGCCTACAATGAGCAGTTCTTC. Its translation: CASSVTSGAYNEQFF. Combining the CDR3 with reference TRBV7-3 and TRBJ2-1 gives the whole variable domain GAGVSQTPSNKVTEKGKYVELRCDPISGHTALYWYRQSLGQGPEFLIYFQGTGAADDSGLPNDRFFAVRPEGSVSTLKIQRTERGDSAVYLCASSVTSGAYNEQFFGPGTRLTVL.

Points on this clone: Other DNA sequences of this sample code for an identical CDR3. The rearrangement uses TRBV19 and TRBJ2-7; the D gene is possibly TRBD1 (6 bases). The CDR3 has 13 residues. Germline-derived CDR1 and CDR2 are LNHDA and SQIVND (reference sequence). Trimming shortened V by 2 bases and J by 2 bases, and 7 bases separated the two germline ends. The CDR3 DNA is TGTGCCAGTAGTATAAGGGGGACCTACGAGCAGTACTTC. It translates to CASSIRGTYEQYF.

This CDR3 is CASSQSRDRVKTGELFF. The CDR3 DNA follows: TGTGCCAGCAGCCAATCCCGGGACAGGGTAAAAACCGGGGAGCTGTTTTTT. The chain is built from TRBV12-1 and TRBJ2-2; the table's D call, TRBD1, has no DNA check behind it. TRBV12-1 is assigned pseudogene status. The CDR3 totals 17 residues.

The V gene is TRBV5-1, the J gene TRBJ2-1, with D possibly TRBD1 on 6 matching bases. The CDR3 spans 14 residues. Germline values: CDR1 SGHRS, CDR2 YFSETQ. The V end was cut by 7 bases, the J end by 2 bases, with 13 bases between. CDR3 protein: CASAQQGTYNEQFF. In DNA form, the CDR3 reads TGCGCCAGCGCCCAACAGGGAACCTACAATGAGCAGTTCTTC. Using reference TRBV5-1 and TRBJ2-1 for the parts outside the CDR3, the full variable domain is KAGVTQTPRYLIKTRGQQVTLSCSPISGHRSVSWYQQTPGQGLQFLFEYFSETQRNKGNFPGRFSGRQFSNSRSEMNVSTLELGDSALYLCASAQQGTYNEQFFGPGTRLTVL.

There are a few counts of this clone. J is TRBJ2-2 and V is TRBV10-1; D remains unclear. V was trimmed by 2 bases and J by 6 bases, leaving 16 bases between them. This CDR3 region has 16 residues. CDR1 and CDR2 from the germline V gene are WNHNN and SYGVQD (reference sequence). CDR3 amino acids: CASSEGSGTRPGELFF. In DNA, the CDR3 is TGCGCCAGCAGTGAGGGGTCAGGTACTCGTCCCGGGGAGCTGTTTTTT.

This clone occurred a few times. This CDR3 reads CASTRDRGSDTGELFF. DNA for the CDR3: TGCGCCAGCACCCGGGACAGGGGGTCGGACACCGGGGAGCTGTTTTTT. The rearrangement joins TRBV5-1 to TRBJ2-2; 11 bases match TRBD1. The germline CDR1 and CDR2 sequences are SGHRS and YFSETQ. V gave up 6 bases and J gave up 3 bases; unmatched junction bases: 7. The CDR3 extends over 16 amino acids.

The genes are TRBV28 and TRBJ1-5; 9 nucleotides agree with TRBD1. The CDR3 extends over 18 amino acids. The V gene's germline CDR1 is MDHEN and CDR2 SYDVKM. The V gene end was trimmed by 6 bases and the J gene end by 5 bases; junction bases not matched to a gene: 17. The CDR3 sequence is CASRTRLRTGVRDQPQHF. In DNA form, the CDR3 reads TGTGCCAGCAGAACCCGCTTGAGGACAGGGGTGCGAGATCAGCCCCAGCATTTT.

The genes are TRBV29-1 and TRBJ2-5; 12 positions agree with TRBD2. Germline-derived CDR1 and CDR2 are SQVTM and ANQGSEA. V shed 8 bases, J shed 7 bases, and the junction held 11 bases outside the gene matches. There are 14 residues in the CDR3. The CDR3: CSHRLAGVLGTQYF. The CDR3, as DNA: TGCAGCCACCGACTAGCGGGGGTCCTCGGGACCCAGTACTTC.

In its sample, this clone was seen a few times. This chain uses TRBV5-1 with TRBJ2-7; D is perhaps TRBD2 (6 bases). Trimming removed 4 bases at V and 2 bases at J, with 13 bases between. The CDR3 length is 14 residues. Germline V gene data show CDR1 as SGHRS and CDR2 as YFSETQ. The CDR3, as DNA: TGCGCCAGCAGCGTTCCGGGAGCACCCTACGAGCAGTACTTC. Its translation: CASSVPGAPYEQYF.

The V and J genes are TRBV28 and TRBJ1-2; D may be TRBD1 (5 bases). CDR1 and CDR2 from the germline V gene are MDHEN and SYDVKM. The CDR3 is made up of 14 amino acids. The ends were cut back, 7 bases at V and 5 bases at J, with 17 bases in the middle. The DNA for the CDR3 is TGTGCCAGCACGGAATCAGGGATACAGTATGGCTACACCTTC. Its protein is CASTESGIQYGYTF.